What follows is one TCR beta chain and its context. Its antigen is currently unknown. This sample is part of a study of molecular identifiers for immune sequencing clone quantification. Study-level results: The study reportedly detected spiked Jurkat TCR RNA from one cell among about 1 million naive cells.

The CDR3 spans 15 residues. Germline CDR1 is SGHDT and CDR2 is YYEEEE. The V gene lost 4 bases and the J gene lost 1 base, with 12 bases spanning the gap. TCRdb processed the PCR reads anew with MiXCR; each CDR3 protein has one entry. This sample carries about 40,000 distinct CDR3 sequences, roughly 18% of them seen once, and the ten largest clones take less than 9%. The chain links TRBV5-6 to TRBJ2-1; D is ambiguous. The receptor's source is a human donor in good health. Some libraries in this study had Jurkat cell RNA spiked in. Sequenced material: naive CD8+ T cells from blood, with Jurkat cell RNA spiked in. Subset specified: FACS-sorted CD8+CD4-CCR7+CD45RA+ naive T cells. DNA of the CDR3: TGTGCCAGCAGCGGTGGTTTGTCTTCCTACAATGAGCAGTTCTTC. It codes for CASSGGLSSYNEQFF.